This is a list of T cell receptor beta chains from one sample in a study of T cell changes during pregnancy in multiple sclerosis. Sequenced by immunoSEQ multiplex PCR; TCRdb stores in-frame clones only, minus some. The sample records tens of thousands of clones, over 85% being singletons. This specimen was peripheral blood, taken in the second trimester of pregnancy. Receptors originate from a female donor in good health, enrolled as a control in a pregnancy study. The CDR3 runs from the conserved cysteine through the conserved F or W. A D gene is named only where the DNA matches it firmly. Size tells how often a clone was seen (once, few, many) or the class of an expanded clone, and some rows leave it out.

TRBJ2-7,NA,13,NA,TRBV30,TGTGCCTGGAGTTCTAGCAGAACCTACGAGCAGTACTTC,CAWSSSRTYEQYF
TRBJ2-3,NA,15,TRBD1,TRBV14,TGTGCCAGCAGCCAAGGGGACAGCTGCACAGATACGCAGTATTTT,CASSQGDSCTDTQYF
TRBJ1-3,few,15,NA,TRBV5-5,TGTGCCAGCAGCTCTGGACAGTCCTCTGGAAACACCATATATTTT,CASSSGQSSGNTIYF
TRBJ2-2,NA,15,NA,TRBV15,TGTGCCACCAGCAGTATTTACCGGGACACCGGGTGGGTGTTTTTT,CATSSIYRDTGWVFF
TRBJ1-4,NA,19,TRBD1,TRBV7-9,TGTGCCAGCAGCGACGACAGGGGACGTATGACGAATGAGAATGAAAAACTGTTTTTT,CASSDDRGRMTNENEKLFF
TRBJ2-7,NA,15,TRBD2,TRBV5-4,TGTGCCAGCAGCTCGGGACTACCTCAAACCTACGAGCAGTACTTC,CASSSGLPQTYEQYF
TRBJ2-7,NA,15,NA,TRBV21-1,TGTGCCAGCAGCCCCTTGGGACAAACCCTCTACGAGCAGTACTTC,CASSPLGQTLYEQYF
TRBJ1-2,NA,13,TRBD1,TRBV25-1,TGTGCCAGCAGTGGACAGGGGGCTAAGGGCTACACCTTC,CASSGQGAKGYTF
TRBJ1-6,NA,17,TRBD1,TRBV30,TGTGCCTGGACCGCTGGGCCTAACAGGGGCCGAGATTCACCCCTCCACTTT,CAWTAGPNRGRDSPLHF
TRBJ1-2,NA,14,NA,TRBV10-3,TGTGCCATCAGTGGGTCACAGGGCCCGGGAGGCTACACCTTC,CAISGSQGPGGYTF
TRBJ1-2,NA,16,TRBD1,TRBV19,TGTGCCAGTAGTATAGATTTACAGGGGGCCAACTATGGCTACACCTTC,CASSIDLQGANYGYTF
TRBJ1-4,once,17,NA,TRBV7-2,TGTGCCAGCAGCTTTTTTCTCGCCGGTGCAACTAATGAAAAACTGTTTTTT,CASSFFLAGATNEKLFF
TRBJ2-2,NA,16,NA,TRBV6-4,TGTGCCAGCAGTCCTACCAGGACTATAAGCACCGGGGAGCTGTTTTTT,CASSPTRTISTGELFF
TRBJ2-1,once,17,TRBD2,TRBV19,TGTGCCAGTAGTTCCTCCATTAGCGGGGACTTCTACAATGAGCAGTTCTTC,CASSSSISGDFYNEQFF
TRBJ1-1,once,12,NA,TRBV11-2,TGTGCCAGCAGCTTAGAGCGGTTTGAAGCTTTCTTT,CASSLERFEAFF
TRBJ2-7,few,13,NA,TRBV29-1,TGCAGCGTTGGGACTGCTAGCTCCTACGAGCAGTACTTC,CSVGTASSYEQYF
TRBJ1-1,few,15,NA,TRBV18,TGTGCCAGCTCACCACCGGGAGCGAAGAACACTGAAGCTTTCTTT,CASSPPGAKNTEAFF
TRBJ2-7,NA,15,NA,TRBV5-6,TGTGCCAGCAGCTTGGTTGGCGCAGGGGTCTACGAGCAGTACTTC,CASSLVGAGVYEQYF
TRBJ1-2,NA,13,TRBD1,TRBV2,TGTGCCAGCAGTGAAGGTGGGACAGGCGGCTACACCTTC,CASSEGGTGGYTF
TRBJ1-1,NA,13,NA,TRBV5-1,TGCGCCAGCAGCCCTGGACAGAACACTGAAGCTTTCTTT,CASSPGQNTEAFF
TRBJ1-2,NA,16,TRBD1,TRBV2,TGTGCCAGCAGACGGACAGGAGCACGCGGGAACTATGGCTACACCTTC,CASRRTGARGNYGYTF
TRBJ1-2,NA,13,TRBD1,TRBV30,TGTGCCTGGAGAACAGGGGGGAGAGGTGGCTACACCTTC,CAWRTGGRGGYTF
TRBJ2-3,NA,16,NA,TRBV9,TGTGCCAGCAGCGGTCAGGGGGGAGTGGGGGGAGATACGCAGTATTTT,CASSGQGGVGGDTQYF
TRBJ1-5,once,14,NA,TRBV6-5,TGTGCCAGCAGTTCTGACAGGTACAATCAGCCCCAGCATTTT,CASSSDRYNQPQHF
TRBJ1-5,NA,14,NA,TRBV6-1,TGTGCCAGCAGTGGCCCCCAGGGTAGGCAGCCCCAGCATTTT,CASSGPQGRQPQHF
TRBJ1-6,NA,14,NA,TRBV25-1,TGTGCCAGCGGACAGACAGGAGATAATTCACCCCTCCACTTT,CASGQTGDNSPLHF
TRBJ2-1,NA,14,NA,TRBV7-3,TGTGCCAGCAGCTCCAGGGGTTTTGACAATGAGCAGTTCTTC,CASSSRGFDNEQFF
TRBJ1-4,NA,14,NA,TRBV27,TGTGCCAGCAGTCCGAGAGCAACTAATGAAAAACTGTTTTTT,CASSPRATNEKLFF
TRBJ1-2,NA,13,TRBD1,TRBV10-3,TGTGCCATCAGTGGGACCACACAGGGGGGCTACACCTTC,CAISGTTQGGYTF
TRBJ2-3,NA,16,NA,TRBV5-4,TGTGCCAGCAGCTTGGCCGGGGGGCGCAGCACAGATACGCAGTATTTT,CASSLAGGRSTDTQYF
TRBJ2-3,NA,14,TRBD2,TRBV14,TGTGCCAGCAGCCAAGATATGGGGCCTAGCGGGAGTAATTTT,CASSQDMGPSGSNF
TRBJ1-3,NA,15,NA,TRBV27,TGTGCCAGCAGTTTAAGCTCAGGCTCTGGAAACACCATATATTTT,CASSLSSGSGNTIYF
TRBJ1-1,NA,15,TRBD1,TRBV5-1,TGCGCCAGCAGCCTCCGACAGGGATCGAACACTGAAGCTTTCTTT,CASSLRQGSNTEAFF
TRBJ2-5,NA,14,TRBD2,TRBV10-3,TGTGCCACCCTCAGCTCGGGGGAGGGAGAGACCCAGTACTTC,CATLSSGEGETQYF
TRBJ2-1,NA,15,TRBD2,TRBV2,TGTGCCAGGCGACTCCCTAGCGGGGGGAACAATGAGCAGTTCTTC,CARRLPSGGNNEQFF
TRBJ1-2,NA,13,TRBD1,TRBV7-2,TGTGCCAGCAGTGGGACAGGGTCCCATGGCTACACCTTC,CASSGTGSHGYTF
TRBJ2-7,NA,15,TRBD1,TRBV19,TGTGCCAGTAGCATCGACAGGGCCGTCTCCTACGAGCAGTACTTC,CASSIDRAVSYEQYF
TRBJ2-3,NA,15,NA,TRBV14,TGTGCCAGCAGCCGGGACAAGGTTAGCACAGATACGCAGTATTTT,CASSRDKVSTDTQYF
TRBJ1-6,NA,12,NA,TRBV30,TGTGCCTGGAAGAGTTATAATTCACCCCTCCACTTT,CAWKSYNSPLHF
TRBJ1-6,once,22,NA,TRBV21-1,TGTGCCAGCAGCAAAAGTTTAAAACACGGGACACAGGTAAGCTCCTATAATTCACCCCTCCACTTT,CASSKSLKHGTQVSSYNSPLHF
TRBJ2-5,NA,17,TRBD2,TRBV12-5,TGTGCTAGTGGTCTGACCTTTAGCGGGGGGGACCAAGAGACCCAGTACTTC,CASGLTFSGGDQETQYF
TRBJ2-7,NA,13,NA,TRBV7-3,TGTGCCAGCAGCTTAATTAACGGGGGTGAGCAGTACTTC,CASSLINGGEQYF
TRBJ1-6,NA,16,NA,TRBV7-9,TGTGCCAGCAGAGCGAGAGGGAGCTCCTATAATTCACCCCTCCACTTT,CASRARGSSYNSPLHF
TRBJ2-3,NA,15,NA,TRBV9,TGTGCCAGCGCGTCGAGCAGGGTTCAGGGAGATACGCAGTATTTT,CASASSRVQGDTQYF
TRBJ1-2,once,15,NA,TRBV11-3,TGTGCCAGCAGCTCCGGTGGGGGGAACAACTATGGCTACACCTTC,CASSSGGGNNYGYTF
TRBJ1-2,NA,14,NA,TRBV27,TGTGCCAGCAGTTTTAGGGGTTCTAACTATGGCTACACCTTC,CASSFRGSNYGYTF
TRBJ1-1,NA,15,TRBD1,TRBV11-2,TGTGCCAGCAGCGTGACAGGGGAGGGTTGGACTGAAGCTTTCTTT,CASSVTGEGWTEAFF
TRBJ1-2,NA,15,NA,TRBV27,TGTGCCAGCAGTTTAGTGTCAGGTAGTGTCTATGGCTACACCTTC,CASSLVSGSVYGYTF